This entry is about one T cell receptor (beta chain). Its antigen is still unknown. Sequencing was performed with immunoSEQ multiplex PCR; in TCRdb, only in-frame clones are kept and a portion is missing. The top ten clones hold over 1.5% of a sample with roughly 180,000 clones, 80% to 95% of them seen once. This CDR3 is 14 amino acids long. V lost 1 base to trimming and J lost 7 bases, with 8 bases between them. Germline CDR1 is SEHNR and CDR2 is FQNEAQ (reference sequence). This sample is part of a study of T cell responses to AZD1222 COVID-19 vaccine. Study-level results: Only six people who got AZD1222 tested seropositive at baseline.

This chain links TRBV7-9 with TRBJ1-6; maybe TRBD1 (5 bases). The source was peripheral blood, collected 28 days after the second AZD1222 dose. The sequence was obtained from an adult who received the AZD1222 COVID-19 vaccine. This CDR3 reads CASSLETANSPLHF. CDR3 nucleotides: TGTGCCAGCAGCTTAGAGACAGCCAATTCACCCCTCCACTTT.